The 29 T cell receptor beta chains below come from one sample, sequenced in a study of CDR3 diversity in severe acne. One entry per CDR3 protein, called by TCRdb with MiXCR from the PCR reads. This sample yields under 95,000 distinct CDR3 sequences, of which around 50% are seen a single time; roughly 9.1% belongs to the top ten. The sample was blood. These receptors were taken from a male donor in good health, serving as a control.

The rearrangement joins TRBV6-4 to TRBJ1-5; possible D gene TRBD1, 5 bases. This CDR3 comprises 16 residues. The V gene's germline CDR1 is MRHNA and CDR2 SNTAGT. V gave up 4 bases and J gave up 0 bases, with 13 bases separating them. Here the CDR3 DNA reads TGTGCCAGCAGTGGACAGCGGAAAAATAGCAATCAGCCCCAGCATTTT. It is translated as CASSGQRKNSNQPQHF.

This clonotype was detected only once. This chain links TRBV7-3 with TRBJ2-1, with 8 bases lining up with TRBD1. Germline loops: CDR1 SGHTA, CDR2 FQGTGA. This CDR3 spans 13 amino acids. V shed 4 bases and J 8 bases; nucleotides not matched to a gene: 4. CDR3 bases: TGTGCCAGCAGCTCGCAGGGGGCCGATGAGCAGTTCTTC. Encoded protein: CASSSQGADEQFF.

This clonotype came up a few times. The gene calls are TRBV5-6 and TRBJ2-7; 8 bases fit TRBD2. Germline V gene lookup returns CDR1 SGHDT and CDR2 YYEEEE. V lost 4 bases and J lost 6; bases outside the gene matches: 12. The CDR3 length is 15 residues. The CDR3: CASSTSGTRFFEQYF. The CDR3 DNA reads as TGTGCCAGCAGCACGTCCGGGACTAGGTTCTTCGAGCAGTACTTC.

This clonotype has only a few counts. The rearrangement joins TRBV9 to TRBJ1-2, with a tentative D call TRBD1 (6 bases). Germline V CDR1 and CDR2: SGDLS, YYNGEE. CDR3 length: 16 residues. Between the trimmed V and J ends, which lost 6 bases and 3 bases, there was a span of 21 bases. This chain's CDR3 is CASTPAGQGSYYGYTF. As DNA, the CDR3 is TGTGCCAGCACCCCAGCGGGGCAGGGGAGCTACTATGGCTACACCTTC.

This chain links TRBV25-1 with TRBJ1-1; D remains ambiguous. V was cut by 7 bases and J by 5 bases, with 20 bases left in between. Germline CDR1 and CDR2: MGHDK and SYGVNS. The CDR3 sequence is 15 residues long. This CDR3 reads CASIRGVVRRTEAFF. CDR3 bases: TGTGCCAGCATCCGGGGTGTAGTTCGTAGAACTGAAGCTTTCTTT.

This clonotype was seen ten or more times. This rearrangement joins TRBV6-1 to TRBJ1-1, with 10 bases aligning to TRBD1. This CDR3 spans 16 amino acids. The V gene's germline CDR1 is MNHNS and CDR2 SASEGT. V trimming: 0 bases; J trimming: 4 bases; junction bases outside the gene matches: 5. CDR3 DNA: TGTGCCAGCAGTGAAGCGCTCGGGACAGGGGCCACTGAAGCTTTCTTT. Protein product: CASSEALGTGATEAFF.

V gene TRBV25-1 combines with J gene TRBJ1-5, with 8 bases identical to TRBD1. V trimming: 3 bases; J trimming: 7 bases; junction bases outside the gene matches: 11. The CDR3 loop spans 16 amino acids. Germline V gene sequence: CDR1 MGHDK, CDR2 SYGVNS. CDR3 in amino acids: CASSDSAGQGDQPQHF. As DNA, the CDR3 is TGTGCCAGCAGTGACAGCGCCGGACAGGGAGACCAGCCCCAGCATTTT.

This clonotype was observed at least ten times. The chain links TRBV4-1 to TRBJ2-7, with no clear D. Germline values: CDR1 MGHRA, CDR2 YSYEKL. This CDR3 comprises 12 residues. V lost 1 base to trimming and J lost 5 bases, with 6 bases between them. The CDR3 region is CASSQGFHEQYF. In DNA, the CDR3 is TGCGCCAGCAGCCAAGGGTTCCACGAGCAGTACTTC.

This clonotype was seen at least ten times. This chain links TRBV20-1 with TRBJ2-7, with a possible D match to TRBD1 (5 bases). V lost 5 bases, J lost 4 bases, and 9 bases lay in between. The CDR3 is made up of 11 amino acids. CDR1 DFQATT and CDR2 SNEGSKA come from the germline V gene (reference sequence). The CDR3 reads CSAFREYEQYF. The CDR3 DNA follows: TGCAGTGCTTTCAGGGAATACGAGCAGTACTTC.

With respect to this clonotype: One junction end does not reproduce the germline sequence, and a read error may be involved. The chain uses TRBV20-1 and TRBJ2-5, with TRBD1 matching 7 bases. The CDR3 length is 12 residues. The germline V gene encodes CDR1 DFQATT and CDR2 SNEGSKA (reference sequence). This chain's CDR3 is CGATRGLETQYF. For the CDR3, the DNA is TGCGGTGCTACTAGGGGGCTTGAGACCCAGTACTTC.

The chain combines TRBV19 with TRBJ1-1, with 9 bases that match TRBD1. The CDR3 sequence is 15 residues long. Germline lookup yields CDR1 LNHDA and CDR2 SQIVND (reference sequence). Losses at the gene ends were 5 bases for V and 5 bases for J; bases not matched to a gene: 9. This CDR3 is CASSPPPTGGTEAFF. CDR3 nucleotide sequence: TGTGCCAGTAGTCCCCCACCGACAGGGGGTACTGAAGCTTTCTTT. The whole variable domain, remainder taken from reference TRBV19 and TRBJ1-1, is DGGITQSPKYLFRKEGQNVTLSCEQNLNHDAMYWYRQDPGQGLRLIYYSQIVNDFQKGDIAEGYSVSREKKESFPLTVTSAQKNPTAFYLCASSPPPTGGTEAFFGQGTRLTVV.

This clonotype was found many times. The chain carries TRBV19 and TRBJ1-6; 8 bases are a match to TRBD1. The V segment lost 4 bases and the J segment 10 bases; nucleotides outside the gene matches: 12. The CDR3 runs 16 residues. The germline gives CDR1 LNHDA, CDR2 SQIVND (reference sequence). The CDR3 sequence is CASSTGQAFLLSPLHF. The CDR3 bases are TGTGCCAGTAGTACGGGACAGGCTTTTCTCTTATCACCCCTCCACTTT.

Points on this clonotype: Relative to the germline gene, one junction end is altered; a read error may explain this. The CDR3 region has the DNA TGTGCCAGCAGCGTAACTAGCGAAGGGATGGGTCATGAAAAACTGTTTTTC. Encoded protein: CASSVTSEGMGHEKLFF. The V call is TRBV9, the J call TRBJ1-4; D not certain. Germline CDR1 and CDR2: SGDLS and YYNGEE. There are 17 residues in the CDR3. The whole variable domain, filled in from reference TRBV9 and TRBJ1-4, reads DSGVTQTPKHLITATGQRVTLRCSPRSGDLSVYWYQQSLDQGLQFLIQYYNGEERAKGNILERFSAQQFPDLHSELNLSSLELGDSALYFCASSVTSEGMGHEKLFFGSGTQLSVL.

V is TRBV7-2 and J is TRBJ2-7; D might be TRBD2 (6 bases). Trimming shortened V by 5 bases and J by 2 bases, and 19 bases separated the two germline ends. Germline V gives CDR1 SGHTA, CDR2 FQGNSA. This CDR3 spans 16 amino acids. This CDR3 is CASSHRLGASTYEQYF. The CDR3 coding sequence is TGTGCCAGCAGCCACCGACTAGGGGCGAGCACCTACGAGCAGTACTTC.

Turning to this clonotype: A much larger clone lies a single base off, so this may be a read error. V is TRBV12-1 and J is TRBJ2-7. TRBV12-1 is assigned pseudogene status. The CDR3 has 14 amino acids. The CDR3 nucleotides are TGTGCCAGCGGCTTTGGCCCACCAAGAGACGAGCAGTACTTC. This sequence encodes CASGFGPPRDEQYF.

To note about this clonotype: The conserved phenylalanine or tryptophan is not found at the CDR3 terminus, so this likely reflects a read error. V is TRBV7-2 and J is TRBJ1-6; D call uncertain. Germline-derived CDR1 and CDR2 are SGHTA and FQGNSA. This CDR3 comprises 15 residues. CDR3 amino acids: CAGSSSSTVNSPLHL. In DNA, the CDR3 is TGTGCCGGCAGCAGCAGCAGCACAGTTAATTCCCCCCTCCACCTT.

J is TRBJ1-4 and V is TRBV29-1, with 8 bases identical to TRBD1. The CDR3 has 13 residues. Germline V lookup: CDR1 SQVTM, CDR2 ANQGSEA. V lost 6 bases to trimming and J lost 4 bases; unmatched junction nucleotides: 4. Here the CDR3 DNA reads TGCAGCGTCGGGACAGGAAATAATGAAAAACTGTTTTTT. As protein: CSVGTGNNEKLFF.

The chain recombines TRBV12-3 or TRBV12-4 with TRBJ1-6; no firm D call. With 8 bases removed from V and 8 bases from J, the gap between germline ends came to 16 bases. The length of the CDR3 is 14 residues. CDR3 DNA: TGTGCCAGCTCGAACGAGGTGGGGTATTCACCCCTCCACTTT. Residues: CASSNEVGYSPLHF.

This clonotype was observed once. The junction differs from germline at one of its ends, possibly a read error. The J gene is TRBJ1-1, the V gene TRBV24-1; D uncertain. Germline CDR1 reads KGHDR; CDR2 reads SFDVKD. The CDR3 length is 11 residues. CDR3 sequence: CATRDYTEAFF. The DNA of the CDR3 is TGTGCCACCAGGGATTACACTGAAGCTTTCTTT.

There are many counts of this clonotype. The chain carries TRBV10-3 and TRBJ2-7; the match to TRBD1 covers 9 bases. The V gene end was trimmed by 10 bases and the J gene end by 3 bases; junction bases not matched to a gene: 16. Germline assignment: CDR1 ENHRY and CDR2 SYGVKD. This CDR3 has 16 amino acids. This CDR3 is CATNFRTGQGNYEQYF. CDR3 DNA: TGTGCCACGAACTTCCGTACGGGACAGGGTAACTACGAGCAGTACTTC.

The gene calls are TRBV20-1 and TRBJ2-7, with D perhaps TRBD1 or TRBD2 (5 bases each). Germline V CDR1 and CDR2: DFQATT, SNEGSKA (reference sequence). The CDR3 spans 13 residues. The germline V and J ends were trimmed by 6 bases and 0 bases, with 12 bases remaining between them. The CDR3, as DNA: TGCAGTGCCCTGGGACGGGGCTCCTACGAGCAGTACTTC. Its translation is CSALGRGSYEQYF.

This chain connects TRBV9 to TRBJ2-5; TRBD1 or TRBD2 may be the D gene (5 bases each). The V gene's germline CDR1 is SGDLS and CDR2 YYNGEE. With 1 base removed from V and 5 bases from J, the gap between germline ends came to 15 bases. CDR3 size: 15 residues. The CDR3 is CASSVSGDQFETQYF. As DNA, the CDR3 is TGTGCCAGCAGCGTATCCGGGGACCAGTTTGAGACCCAGTACTTC.

V is TRBV5-1 and J is TRBJ2-3; TRBD2 aligns across 7 bases. Germline-derived CDR1 and CDR2 are SGHRS and YFSETQ. Trimming cost V 1 base and J 4 bases; bases outside gene matches: 6. The CDR3 contains 15 residues. CDR3 in DNA: TGCGCCAGCAGCTTGACTAGCGAGAGCGCAGATACGCAGTATTTT. It encodes CASSLTSESADTQYF.

The chain has TRBV14 and TRBJ1-2, with TRBD1 matching over 8 bases. V lost 8 bases and J lost 2; bases outside the gene matches: 13. This CDR3 region has 16 residues. Germline CDR1 SGHDN, CDR2 FVKESK. CDR3 region: CASPGYRDRLNYGYTF. CDR3 bases: TGTGCCAGCCCTGGTTACAGGGACAGGCTCAACTATGGCTACACCTTC.

The genes are TRBV2 and TRBJ2-7, with TRBD2 identical over 10 bases. This CDR3 is built from 16 residues. Germline trimming cut 6 bases from V and 2 bases from J; bases unmatched to any gene: 10. Germline lookup yields CDR1 SNHLY and CDR2 FYNNEI. CDR3 amino acids: CASSRRGLAGAYEQYF. CDR3 bases: TGTGCCAGCAGCCGAAGGGGCCTAGCGGGAGCCTACGAGCAGTACTTC.

Here the CDR3 DNA reads TGCAGTGCTAGAGATGAGGGAGCGTCCGAATGGTACGAGCAGTACTTC. This gives the protein CSARDEGASEWYEQYF. The chain employs TRBV20-1 and TRBJ2-7; D is possibly TRBD2 (5 bases). V lost 0 bases and J lost 4, with 19 bases in between. CDR3 length: 16 amino acids. CDR1 is DFQATT, CDR2 SNEGSKA, per germline (reference sequence).

The chain is built from TRBV25-1 and TRBJ2-7, with D maybe TRBD2 (5 bases). Germline V gives CDR1 MGHDK, CDR2 SYGVNS. The germline V and J ends were trimmed by 8 bases and 4 bases, with 6 bases remaining between them. The CDR3 sequence is 10 residues long. CDR3 sequence (DNA): TGTGCCAGCCCGGGATACGAGCAGTACTTC. Translating gives CASPGYEQYF.

This clonotype is deemed medium-sized. This chain connects TRBV5-5 to TRBJ2-3; 9 bases line up with TRBD1. Germline V gene lookup returns CDR1 SGHKS and CDR2 YYEKEE (reference sequence). This CDR3 comprises 15 residues. The V gene end was trimmed by 2 bases and the J gene end by 3 bases; junction bases not matched to a gene: 4. CDR3 in amino acids: CASSLGTGLTDTQYF. DNA for the CDR3: TGTGCCAGCAGCTTAGGGACAGGGTTAACAGATACGCAGTATTTT.

The gene calls are TRBV3-1 and TRBJ2-5; the D gene is possibly TRBD1 (6 bases). V lost 4 bases to trimming and J lost 1 base, with 10 bases between them. In germline, CDR1 is LGHDT, CDR2 YNNKEL (reference sequence). The CDR3 sequence is 14 residues long. The CDR3 nucleotides read TGTGCCAGCAGCCCAGGACAGTCCCAAGAGACCCAGTACTTC. Encoded protein: CASSPGQSQETQYF.